One and the same sample provided the 28 T cell receptor beta chains below, sequenced in a study of T cells in Graves' hyperthyroidism and ophthalmopathy. Amplified regions were TCR beta CDR3 sequences from RNA transcripts. First-round RT-PCR of the TCR CDR3 relied on the HTBI primer set. MiXCR was run by TCRdb on the multiplex PCR reads, yielding one entry per CDR3 protein. The sample shows a few hundred thousand distinct CDR3 sequences, roughly 45% of them seen only once. The sample taken for sequencing was peripheral blood or thyroid tissue (not recorded which). The receptors were gathered from an adult woman with Graves' disease, either hyperthyroidism or ophthalmopathy (not recorded which).

Comment on this clonotype: An end of the junction does not agree with germline; a read error may underlie this. V gene TRBV7-2 combines with J gene TRBJ2-7; 12 bases match TRBD2. Germline values: CDR1 SGHTA, CDR2 FQGNSA. The CDR3 runs to 17 residues. In nucleotides, the CDR3 is TGTGTCAGCAGCTCCCTCCTGACTAGCGGGGGTCCCTACGAGCAGTACTTC. It specifies CVSSSLLTSGGPYEQYF.

This chain joins TRBV29-1 and TRBJ2-7; D is unclear. This CDR3 is 14 amino acids long. Germline CDR1 SQVTM, CDR2 ANQGSEA. V was clipped by 4 bases and J by 2 bases, with 15 bases between them. The DNA for the CDR3 is TGCAGCGTTGTTCTTGGCGGAAGACCCTACGAGCAGTACTTC. Translation: CSVVLGGRPYEQYF.

The rearrangement uses TRBV29-1 and TRBJ2-5; 7 nucleotides agree with TRBD2. V lost 6 bases to trimming and J lost 1 base; unmatched junction nucleotides: 5. The CDR3 runs to 13 residues. Germline CDR1 SQVTM, CDR2 ANQGSEA. The CDR3 DNA reads as TGCAGCGTACGCTGGACTAGCCAAGAGACCCAGTACTTC. Translation: CSVRWTSQETQYF.

This clonotype was seen ten or more times. This chain links TRBV10-1 with TRBJ2-2; TRBD1 matches 12 bases. The ends lost 4 bases at V and 5 bases at J; junction bases unmatched: 8. This CDR3 has 17 amino acids. The V gene's germline CDR1 is WNHNN and CDR2 SYGVQD (reference sequence). CDR3 bases: TGCGCCAGCAGTGCAGGGACAGGGGGCGTAATGACCGGGGAGCTGTTTTTT. Translating it yields CASSAGTGGVMTGELFF.

This chain connects TRBV20-1 to TRBJ1-2, with D unclear. Germline V gene data show CDR1 as DFQATT and CDR2 as SNEGSKA (reference sequence). Trimming took off 6 bases at V and 8 bases at J, with 16 bases between the two ends. CDR3 length: 12 amino acids. Here the CDR3 DNA reads TGCAGTGCCGTACTTGAAAACGGGGGCTACACCTTC. Residues: CSAVLENGGYTF.

This clonotype was picked up a small number of times. This chain links TRBV2 with TRBJ1-1; no reliable D call. Germline CDR1 SNHLY, CDR2 FYNNEI. The V end was cut by 4 bases, the J end by 0 bases, with 24 bases between. The CDR3 has 19 amino acids. CDR3 region: CASSVKLIGPKPMNTEAFF. The DNA of the CDR3 is TGTGCCAGCAGTGTGAAATTAATAGGGCCGAAACCTATGAACACTGAAGCTTTCTTT.

This clonotype was recorded at least ten times. The rearrangement links TRBV12-3 or TRBV12-4 to TRBJ2-2, with D tentatively TRBD1 (5 bases). V lost 10 bases and J lost 3, with 12 bases in between. The CDR3 sequence is 13 residues long. The CDR3 is CATRQLDTGELFF. DNA for the CDR3: TGTGCCACCCGACAGCTGGACACCGGGGAGCTGTTTTTT.

This clonotype was seen a handful of times. The CDR3 nucleotides read TGCAGTGCTAGAGGTCCCCTGGGCACTGAAGCTTTCTTT. Encoded protein: CSARGPLGTEAFF. The V gene is TRBV20-1, the J gene TRBJ1-1; D gene unclear. Germline V gene lookup returns CDR1 DFQATT and CDR2 SNEGSKA (reference sequence). Trimming pared 1 base from V and 4 bases from J, leaving 10 bases between. The CDR3 covers 13 residues.

In the case of this clonotype: A single base separates this from a much larger clone, so it may be a read error. As the CDR3 is not closed by the conserved phenylalanine or tryptophan, this likely results from a read error. The CDR3 sequence is CASSSYRGQYEQYL. The CDR3 bases are TGTGCCAGCAGCTCCTACAGGGGACAGTACGAGCAGTACCTC. The chain links TRBV7-2 to TRBJ2-7; 7 bases are shared with TRBD1. The V and J ends lost 4 bases and 4 bases, in that order; junction bases with no gene match: 7. The CDR3 covers 14 residues. Per germline, CDR1 SGHTA and CDR2 FQGNSA.

Ten or more counts support this clonotype. The chain joins TRBV6-1 to TRBJ1-5, with D unclear. CDR1 MNHNS and CDR2 SASEGT come from the germline V gene. V lost 6 bases and J 5 bases, leaving 11 bases between the germline ends. This CDR3 comprises 13 residues. This CDR3 is CASSLQAYQPQHF. CDR3 nucleotides: TGTGCCAGCAGCCTTCAGGCTTATCAGCCCCAGCATTTT.

In its sample, this clonotype was seen a few times. This rearrangement joins TRBV10-3 to TRBJ2-7, with 9 bases identical to TRBD1. V shed 11 bases, J shed 7 bases, and the junction held 9 bases outside the gene matches. CDR3 length: 12 amino acids. Per germline, CDR1 ENHRY and CDR2 SYGVKD. The CDR3 protein is CAASTGGKEQYF. In DNA, the CDR3 is TGTGCCGCCAGTACAGGGGGCAAAGAGCAGTACTTC.

This clonotype was detected many times. The CDR3 loop is CARGGQTSGETQYF. DNA for the CDR3: TGTGCCAGAGGAGGACAGACCTCCGGGGAGACCCAGTACTTC. The V and J genes are TRBV2 and TRBJ2-5; D is perhaps TRBD1 (6 bases). This CDR3 has 14 amino acids. CDR1 and CDR2 (germline): SNHLY, FYNNEI. Between the trimmed V and J ends, which lost 9 bases and 5 bases, there was a span of 19 bases.

This clonotype was seen at least ten times. J is TRBJ2-7 and V is TRBV11-1; TRBD2 matches 7 bases. The length of the CDR3 is 14 residues. J gave up 3 bases and V 8 bases, and 10 bases lay outside the gene matches. Germline V gene lookup returns CDR1 SGHAT and CDR2 FQDESV (reference sequence). CDR3 sequence reads: CASLGRAGDYEQYF. CDR3 coding DNA: TGTGCCAGCTTAGGACGCGCGGGGGACTACGAGCAGTACTTC.

The CDR3, as DNA: TGCAGCGTTGGGGGGAAGTCTGAAGCTTTCTTT. Translating it yields CSVGGKSEAFF. The genes are TRBV29-1 and TRBJ1-1; possibly TRBD1 for D (5 bases). The V gene's germline CDR1 is SQVTM and CDR2 ANQGSEA. The CDR3 runs to 11 residues. V lost 4 bases and J 6 bases, leaving 9 bases between the germline ends.

CDR3 in DNA: TGCAGCGGTGGGGCCGACGATGGCTACACCTTC. Translation gives CSGGADDGYTF. This chain joins TRBV29-1 and TRBJ1-2; D perhaps matches TRBD1 (5 bases). The CDR3 covers 11 residues. V was pared by 7 bases and J by 6 bases, with 12 bases between. Germline-derived CDR1 and CDR2 are SQVTM and ANQGSEA.

V is TRBV3-1 and J is TRBJ2-2; 8 nucleotides match TRBD2. In germline, CDR1 is LGHDT, CDR2 YNNKEL (reference sequence). V lost 8 bases and J lost 8; bases outside the gene matches: 10. This CDR3 has 14 residues. The CDR3 is CASDPSAGAGELFF. DNA for the CDR3: TGTGCCAGCGACCCTTCAGCGGGAGCTGGGGAGCTGTTTTTT.

This clonotype was observed many times. V gene TRBV10-3 combines with J gene TRBJ2-5; D uncertain. The CDR3 has 13 amino acids. V dropped 0 bases and J dropped 3 bases, with 5 bases sitting between them. Germline V gene data show CDR1 as ENHRY and CDR2 as SYGVKD. The CDR3, as DNA: TGTGCCATCAGTGAGTCTAGGGAAGAGACCCAGTACTTC. Amino acid sequence: CAISESREETQYF.

CDR3 amino acids: CASRETRTEAFF. The CDR3 DNA sequence: TGTGCCAGCAGGGAAACAAGAACAGAAGCTTTCTTT. The chain has TRBV28 and TRBJ1-1, with no clear D. In germline, CDR1 is MDHEN, CDR2 SYDVKM. This CDR3 region has 12 residues. Between the trimmed V and J ends, which lost 6 bases and 8 bases, there was a span of 13 bases.

This clonotype came up many times. A read error may account for a junction end that differs from germline. The rearrangement links TRBV20-1 to TRBJ2-5; D is unresolved. Germline CDR1 reads DFQATT; CDR2 reads SNEGSKA (reference sequence). The CDR3 loop spans 12 amino acids. CDR3 in DNA: TGCAGTGCTAGGTGGCGACAAGGGACCCAGTACTTC. This gives the protein CSARWRQGTQYF.

The rearrangement links TRBV2 to TRBJ2-2; TRBD1 is a possible D gene (5 bases). Trimming left V 7 bases short and J 0 bases short, with 9 bases between. The CDR3 runs to 14 residues. Germline-derived CDR1 and CDR2 are SNHLY and FYNNEI. CDR3 nucleotides: TGTGCCAGCATTCCAGGGTCGAACACCGGGGAGCTGTTTTTT. Translating gives CASIPGSNTGELFF.

This clonotype was detected ten times or more. The J gene is TRBJ2-5, the V gene TRBV5-1; 11 nucleotides match TRBD2. V gave up 0 bases and J gave up 2 bases; unmatched junction bases: 15. The CDR3 is made up of 20 amino acids. Germline CDR1 and CDR2: SGHRS and YFSETQ. The CDR3: CASSLGLAGSYGLLQETQYF. CDR3 in DNA: TGCGCCAGCAGCTTGGGACTAGCGGGGTCCTACGGCTTGTTACAAGAGACCCAGTACTTC.

The CDR3 region is CSASRDPGSYEQYF. CDR3 DNA sequence: TGCAGTGCTAGCCGGGATCCAGGATCCTACGAGCAGTACTTC. The rearrangement uses TRBV20-1 and TRBJ2-7, with TRBD2 as a possible D gene (5 bases). Trimming shortened V by 3 bases and J by 1 base, and 13 bases separated the two germline ends. This CDR3 region has 14 residues. Germline V gene sequence: CDR1 DFQATT, CDR2 SNEGSKA (reference sequence).

The chain combines TRBV7-8 with TRBJ2-5; possibly TRBD1 for D (5 bases). Germline V gives CDR1 SGHVS, CDR2 FQNEAQ. This CDR3 region has 15 residues. Trimming shortened V by 6 bases and J by 5 bases, and 19 bases separated the two germline ends. CDR3 amino acids: CASRRGRQGRETQYF. CDR3 in DNA: TGTGCCAGCAGACGAGGCCGGCAGGGTAGGGAGACCCAGTACTTC. Full variable domain (outside the CDR3, taken from reference TRBV7-8 and TRBJ2-5): GAGVSQSPRYKVAKRGQDVALRCDPISGHVSLFWYQQALGQGPEFLTYFQNEAQLDKSGLPSDRFFAERPEGSVSTLKIQRTQQEDSAVYLCASRRGRQGRETQYFGPGTRLLVL.

This clonotype is a singleton in its sample. This chain links TRBV12-3 or TRBV12-4 with TRBJ2-7; weak D call: TRBD2 (5 bases). V dropped 5 bases and J dropped 3 bases, with 8 bases sitting between them. CDR3 length: 12 residues. The CDR3 here is CASSPDYYEQYF. In DNA, the CDR3 is TGTGCCAGCAGTCCCGACTACTACGAGCAGTACTTC.

This clonotype was observed a few times. The chain employs TRBV12-3 or TRBV12-4 and TRBJ2-7; no clear D gene. The germline V and J ends were trimmed by 8 bases and 4 bases, with 15 bases remaining between them. The CDR3 has 13 residues. The CDR3 is CASGAPVSYEQYF. CDR3 in DNA: TGTGCCAGCGGAGCCCCAGTTTCGTACGAGCAGTACTTC.

The CDR3 DNA is TGTGCCAGTAGTCCGGACAGTAGAAACACTGAAGCTTTCTTT. The encoded protein is CASSPDSRNTEAFF. The chain links TRBV19 to TRBJ1-1, with D perhaps matching TRBD1 (6 bases). CDR1 and CDR2 from the germline V gene are LNHDA and SQIVND (reference sequence). The V gene lost 5 bases and the J gene lost 2 bases, with 12 bases spanning the gap. CDR3 length equals 14 residues.

This clonotype was seen a few times. The rearrangement joins TRBV4-1 to TRBJ2-7; TRBD2 is a possible D gene (6 bases). Germline CDR1 reads MGHRA; CDR2 reads YSYEKL. CDR3 length: 15 amino acids. V was pared by 1 base and J by 0 bases, with 10 bases between. This CDR3 is CASSQVFGGSYEQYF. DNA for the CDR3: TGCGCCAGCAGCCAAGTCTTCGGGGGCTCCTACGAGCAGTACTTC.

This clonotype turned up a few times. The rearrangement joins TRBV11-2 to TRBJ1-5, with a possible D match to TRBD1 (5 bases). The CDR3 contains 14 residues. Trimming took 2 bases from V and 5 from J, leaving 10 bases between them. Germline values: CDR1 SGHAT, CDR2 FQNNGV. The CDR3 bases are TGTGCCAGCAGCTTATGGCAGGGCGATCAGCCCCAGCATTTT. This encodes CASSLWQGDQPQHF. Supplemented by reference TRBV11-2 and TRBJ1-5, the full variable domain reads EAGVAQSPRYKIIEKRQSVAFWCNPISGHATLYWYQQILGQGPKLLIQFQNNGVVDDSQLPKDRFSAERLKGVDSTLKIQPAKLEDSAVYLCASSLWQGDQPQHFGDGTRLSIL.